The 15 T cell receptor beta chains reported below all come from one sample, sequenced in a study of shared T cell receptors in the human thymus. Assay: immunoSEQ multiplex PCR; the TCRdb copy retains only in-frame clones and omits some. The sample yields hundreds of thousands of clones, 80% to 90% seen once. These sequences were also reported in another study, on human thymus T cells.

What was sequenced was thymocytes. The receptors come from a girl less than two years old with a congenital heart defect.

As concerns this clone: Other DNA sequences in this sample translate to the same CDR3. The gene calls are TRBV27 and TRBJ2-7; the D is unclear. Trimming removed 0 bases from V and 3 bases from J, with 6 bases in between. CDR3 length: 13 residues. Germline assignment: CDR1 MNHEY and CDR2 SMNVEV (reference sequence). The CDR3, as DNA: TGTGCCAGCAGTTTATCATTCAGCTACGAGCAGTACTTC. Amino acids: CASSLSFSYEQYF.

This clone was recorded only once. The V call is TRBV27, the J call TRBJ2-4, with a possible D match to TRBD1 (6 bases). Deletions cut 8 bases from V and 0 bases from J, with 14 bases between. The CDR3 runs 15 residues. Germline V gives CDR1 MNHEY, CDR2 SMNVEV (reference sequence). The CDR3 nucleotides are TGTGCCAGCTCCCCCCCGGACAGAGCCAAAAACATTCAGTACTTC. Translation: CASSPPDRAKNIQYF.

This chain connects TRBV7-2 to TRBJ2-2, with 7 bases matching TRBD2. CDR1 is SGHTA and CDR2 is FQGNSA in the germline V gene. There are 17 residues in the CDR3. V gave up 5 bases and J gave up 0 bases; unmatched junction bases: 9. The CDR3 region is CASSPFNAGANTGELFF. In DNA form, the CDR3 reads TGTGCCAGCAGCCCCTTTAACGCGGGGGCGAACACCGGGGAGCTGTTTTTT. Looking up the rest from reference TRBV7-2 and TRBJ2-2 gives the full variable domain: GAGVSQSPSNKVTEKGKDVELRCDPISGHTALYWYRQSLGQGLEFLIYFQGNSAPDKSGLPSDRFSAERTGGSVSTLTIQRTQQEDSAVYLCASSPFNAGANTGELFFGEGSRLTVL.

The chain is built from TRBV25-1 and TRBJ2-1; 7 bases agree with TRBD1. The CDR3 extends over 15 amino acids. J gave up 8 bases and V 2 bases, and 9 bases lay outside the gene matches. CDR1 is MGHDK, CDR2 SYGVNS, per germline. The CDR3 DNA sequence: TGTGCCAGCAGTGAAAACAGGGGAATGTTCGATGAGCAGTTCTTC. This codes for CASSENRGMFDEQFF.

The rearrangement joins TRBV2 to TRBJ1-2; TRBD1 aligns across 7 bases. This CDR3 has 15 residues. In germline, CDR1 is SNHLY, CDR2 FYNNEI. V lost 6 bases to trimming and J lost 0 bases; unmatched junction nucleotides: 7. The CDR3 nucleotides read TGTGCCAGCAGACCCGGGACAGCATCTAACTATGGCTACACCTTC. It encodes CASRPGTASNYGYTF.

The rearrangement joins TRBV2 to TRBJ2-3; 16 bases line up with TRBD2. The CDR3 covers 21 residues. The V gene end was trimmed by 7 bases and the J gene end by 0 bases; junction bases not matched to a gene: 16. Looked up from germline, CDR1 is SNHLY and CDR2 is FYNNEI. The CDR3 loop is CASTWDPGLAGGQASTDTQYF. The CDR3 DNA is TGTGCCAGCACCTGGGATCCGGGACTAGCGGGGGGGCAAGCTAGCACAGATACGCAGTATTTT.

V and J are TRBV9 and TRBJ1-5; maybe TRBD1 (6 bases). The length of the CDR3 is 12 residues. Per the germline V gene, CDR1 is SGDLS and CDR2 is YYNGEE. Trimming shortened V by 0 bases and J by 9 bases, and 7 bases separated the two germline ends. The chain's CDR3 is CASSVEGGPQHF. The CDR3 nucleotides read TGTGCCAGCAGCGTAGAAGGGGGGCCCCAGCATTTT.

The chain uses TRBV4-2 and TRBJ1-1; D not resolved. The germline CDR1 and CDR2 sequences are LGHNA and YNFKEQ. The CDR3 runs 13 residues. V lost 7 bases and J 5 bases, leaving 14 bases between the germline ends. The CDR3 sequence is CASTEVPRTEAFF. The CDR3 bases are TGTGCCAGCACTGAGGTACCGAGAACTGAAGCTTTCTTT.

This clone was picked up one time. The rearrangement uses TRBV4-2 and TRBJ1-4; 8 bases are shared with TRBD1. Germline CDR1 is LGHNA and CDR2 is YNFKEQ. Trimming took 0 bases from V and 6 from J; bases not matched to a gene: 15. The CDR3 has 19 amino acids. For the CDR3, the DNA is TGTGCCAGCAGCCAAGATCTTACCCCCTGGACAGGGAGGGATGAAAAACTGTTTTTT. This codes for CASSQDLTPWTGRDEKLFF.

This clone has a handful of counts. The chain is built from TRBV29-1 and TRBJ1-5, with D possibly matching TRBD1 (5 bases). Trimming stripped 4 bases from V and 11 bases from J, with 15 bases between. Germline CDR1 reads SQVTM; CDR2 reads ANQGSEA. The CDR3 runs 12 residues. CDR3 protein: CSVVAGGGSQHF. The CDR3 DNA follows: TGCAGCGTTGTGGCCGGCGGGGGGTCCCAGCATTTT. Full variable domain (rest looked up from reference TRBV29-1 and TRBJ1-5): SAVISQKPSRDICQRGTSLTIQCQVDSQVTMMFWYRQQPGQSLTLIATANQGSEATYESGFVIDKFPISRPNLTFSTLTVSNMSPEDSSIYLCSVVAGGGSQHFGDGTRLSIL.

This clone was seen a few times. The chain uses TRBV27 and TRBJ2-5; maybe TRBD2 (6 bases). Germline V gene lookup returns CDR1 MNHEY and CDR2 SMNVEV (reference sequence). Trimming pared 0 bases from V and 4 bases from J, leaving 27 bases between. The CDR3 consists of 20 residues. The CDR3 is CASSLSVVRRGAWPGETQYF. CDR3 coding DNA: TGTGCCAGCAGTTTATCAGTTGTTCGCCGCGGGGCCTGGCCGGGAGAGACCCAGTACTTC.

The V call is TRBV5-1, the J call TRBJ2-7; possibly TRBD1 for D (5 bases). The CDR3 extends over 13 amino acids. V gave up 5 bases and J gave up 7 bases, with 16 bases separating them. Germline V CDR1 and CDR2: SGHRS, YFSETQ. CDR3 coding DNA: TGCGCCAGCAGGTTACCAGGGTCCCCAGAGCAGTACTTC. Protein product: CASRLPGSPEQYF.

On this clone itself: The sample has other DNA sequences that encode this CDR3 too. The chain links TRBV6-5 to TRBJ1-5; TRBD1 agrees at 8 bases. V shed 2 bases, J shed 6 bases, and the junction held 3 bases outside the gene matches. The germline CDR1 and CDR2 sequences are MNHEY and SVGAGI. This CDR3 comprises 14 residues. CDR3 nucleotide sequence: TGTGCCAGCAGTTACGGACAGGGCGGTCAGCCCCAGCATTTT. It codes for CASSYGQGGQPQHF.

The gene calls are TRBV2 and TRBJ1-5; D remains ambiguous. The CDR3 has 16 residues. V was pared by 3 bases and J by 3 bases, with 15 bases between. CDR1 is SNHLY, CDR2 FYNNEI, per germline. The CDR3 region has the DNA TGTGCCAGCAGTGACGAGCCCCTCAGGCCCAATCAGCCCCAGCATTTT. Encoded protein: CASSDEPLRPNQPQHF.

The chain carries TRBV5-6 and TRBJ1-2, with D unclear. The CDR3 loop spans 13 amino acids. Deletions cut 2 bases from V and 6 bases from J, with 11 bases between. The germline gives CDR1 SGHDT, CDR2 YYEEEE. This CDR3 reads CASSFGDGDGYTF. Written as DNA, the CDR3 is TGTGCCAGCAGCTTCGGGGATGGGGATGGCTACACCTTC.